Below are 12 T cell receptor beta chains sequenced from a single sample in a study of CD8+CD57+ T cells in acquired aplastic anemia. The TCR beta profiling, which covered VDJ combination and CDR3 sequence, was carried out using genomic DNA as the template. Using its own MiXCR run on the reads, TCRdb lists one record per CDR3 protein. The table lists approximately 190,000 distinct CDR3 sequences, 50% to 75% of them singletons, with about 45% in the top ten. The sample was sorted CD4+, CD8+, or CD8+CD57+ T cells (not recorded which) from PBMCs. These receptors were taken from a human donor with severe aplastic anemia or a healthy control (not recorded which).

A few counts support this clonotype. The J gene is TRBJ2-1, the V gene TRBV20-1, with D uncertain. The CDR3 contains 12 residues. V was pared by 3 bases and J by 5 bases, with 8 bases between. The V gene's germline CDR1 is DFQATT and CDR2 SNEGSKA (reference sequence). CDR3 DNA: TGCAGTGCTAGCGGACCCAACAATGAGCAGTTCTTC. This gives the protein CSASGPNNEQFF.

This clonotype has just one count. Because the CDR3's place on the DNA is in doubt, the DNA is left out and the CDR3 is given as listed by TCRdb. The rearrangement links TRBV20-1 to TRBJ2-3. The germline V gene has CDR1 DFQATT and CDR2 SNEGSKA (reference sequence). 14 amino acids form the CDR3, both terminal residues included. CDR3 sequence: CSTSDPYPTDTQYF.

This clonotype has more than one count but fewer than ten. The V gene is TRBV19, the J gene TRBJ2-7; no clear D gene. V gave up 0 bases and J gave up 5 bases, with 2 bases separating them. The CDR3 is 11 amino acids. The V gene's germline CDR1 is LNHDA and CDR2 SQIVND (reference sequence). The CDR3 here is CASSIENEQYF. The CDR3 coding sequence is TGTGCCAGTAGTATAGAGAACGAGCAGTACTTC.

The rearrangement joins TRBV9 to TRBJ2-5, with 9 bases identical to TRBD1. Germline V gives CDR1 SGDLS, CDR2 YYNGEE. CDR3 length: 17 residues. V shed 3 bases and J 2 bases; nucleotides not matched to a gene: 11. DNA of the CDR3: TGTGCCAGCAGCGAGGTGGGGACAGGGAGTCTACAAGAGACCCAGTACTTC. Its translation is CASSEVGTGSLQETQYF. Full variable domain (outside the CDR3, taken from reference TRBV9 and TRBJ2-5): DSGVTQTPKHLITATGQRVTLRCSPRSGDLSVYWYQQSLDQGLQFLIQYYNGEERAKGNILERFSAQQFPDLHSELNLSSLELGDSALYFCASSEVGTGSLQETQYFGPGTRLLVL.

V gene TRBV19 combines with J gene TRBJ1-2, with a possible D match to TRBD1 (6 bases). Germline V gene sequence: CDR1 LNHDA, CDR2 SQIVND (reference sequence). The CDR3 is 16 residues long. The V end lost 5 bases, the J end lost 4 bases, and 20 bases lay between the germline ends. The CDR3 bases are TGTGCCAGTAGTTCCCCCCCGGGGGCCTTCGCCTATGGCTACACCTTC. Amino acids: CASSSPPGAFAYGYTF.

This clonotype was seen just once. This chain links TRBV7-8 with TRBJ1-1, with 8 bases aligning to TRBD1. Unmatched junction bases numbered 7, after V lost 6 bases and J lost 1 base. Germline loops: CDR1 SGHVS, CDR2 FQNEAQ. The CDR3 sequence is 15 residues long. DNA of the CDR3: TGTGCCAGCAGGGACCCCGGGACAGGGAACACTGAAGCTTTCTTT. Translating gives CASRDPGTGNTEAFF.

The chain joins TRBV9 to TRBJ2-5; 12 nucleotides agree with TRBD2. Germline V gene lookup returns CDR1 SGDLS and CDR2 YYNGEE. The CDR3 is 18 amino acids. With 1 base clipped from V and 3 bases from J, the junction kept 10 bases outside the gene matches. The CDR3 DNA follows: TGTGCCAGCAGCGTAAGGCCGCTAGCGGGAGGGCCTAAAGAGACCCAGTACTTC. It encodes CASSVRPLAGGPKETQYF. The entire variable domain, with the rest obtained from reference TRBV9 and TRBJ2-5, is as follows: DSGVTQTPKHLITATGQRVTLRCSPRSGDLSVYWYQQSLDQGLQFLIQYYNGEERAKGNILERFSAQQFPDLHSELNLSSLELGDSALYFCASSVRPLAGGPKETQYFGPGTRLLVL.

Comments on this clonotype: The junction departs from germline at one end; a sequencing error may be responsible. The CDR3 DNA follows: TGTGCTAGCAGCCCGGGGCGGGTGGATTACGAGCAGTACTTC. This codes for CASSPGRVDYEQYF. The gene calls are TRBV7-7 and TRBJ2-7, with D perhaps being TRBD1 or TRBD2 (5 bases each). CDR1 and CDR2 from the germline V gene are SSHAT and FNYEAQ (reference sequence). This CDR3 is built from 14 residues.

The V gene is TRBV2, the J gene TRBJ2-5, with D possibly TRBD1 on 5 matching bases. This CDR3 has 13 amino acids. Germline V lookup: CDR1 SNHLY, CDR2 FYNNEI. V was pared by 4 bases and J by 7 bases, with 13 bases between. The CDR3: CASSGQGHGTQYF. The CDR3, as DNA: TGTGCCAGCAGTGGCCAGGGTCATGGGACCCAGTACTTC.

This clonotype was seen a few times. V is TRBV27 and J is TRBJ2-1; tentatively, D is TRBD2 (5 bases). Germline CDR1 reads MNHEY; CDR2 reads SMNVEV (reference sequence). The CDR3 has 13 residues. The V and J ends lost 3 bases and 6 bases respectively, with 9 bases between them. Written as DNA, the CDR3 is TGTGCCAGCAGTTTCGCGGGCCCCAATGAGCAGTTCTTC. Its protein product is CASSFAGPNEQFF.

This chain connects TRBV25-1 to TRBJ1-5; the D gene is possibly TRBD1 (5 bases). The V gene's germline CDR1 is MGHDK and CDR2 SYGVNS. V lost 2 bases, J lost 7 bases, and 12 bases lay in between. The length of the CDR3 is 14 residues. This CDR3 is CASSEGGSPQPQHF. The CDR3 DNA sequence: TGTGCCAGCAGTGAAGGGGGATCTCCCCAGCCCCAGCATTTT.

This clonotype was detected only once. Here the CDR3 reads CASSQRGTGLMNTEAFF. The CDR3 coding sequence is TGTGCCAGCAGCCAACGGGGGACGGGGCTTATGAACACTGAAGCTTTCTTT. The V and J genes are TRBV7-9 and TRBJ1-1; possible D gene TRBD1, 5 bases. The V end was cut by 5 bases, the J end by 0 bases, with 19 bases between. Germline V gene data show CDR1 as SEHNR and CDR2 as FQNEAQ (reference sequence). This CDR3 is 17 amino acids long.